Here is one TCR beta chain with its context. The antigen is not known. Whole-study results and caveats: Tumor Treg TCRs overlapped most with tumor naive CD4+ cells.

Germline-derived CDR1 and CDR2 are ENHRY and SYGVKD. Germline trimming cut 4 bases from V and 5 bases from J; bases unmatched to any gene: 8. The CDR3 totals 15 residues. After constant-region reverse-primer amplification, full-length variable regions underwent semi-nested PCR with Nested Universal Primer A. TCRdb itself ran the 5' RACE reads through MiXCR, one entry per CDR3 protein. The sample lists tens of thousands of distinct CDR3 sequences, around 26% occurring once. CD25-based Treg depletion was applied to purified naive CD4+ T cells. The rearrangement links TRBV10-3 to TRBJ2-7; 10 bases line up with TRBD2. The TCR comes from a female donor with breast cancer. Sequencing was carried out using naive CD4+ T cells sorted from blood. The subset here: naive CD4+ T cells, CD4+CD45RA+CD25-. The CDR3 DNA follows: TGTGCCATCAGTGGAGCTAGCGGGAGAGGGAACGAGCAGTACTTC. Protein sequence: CAISGASGRGNEQYF.